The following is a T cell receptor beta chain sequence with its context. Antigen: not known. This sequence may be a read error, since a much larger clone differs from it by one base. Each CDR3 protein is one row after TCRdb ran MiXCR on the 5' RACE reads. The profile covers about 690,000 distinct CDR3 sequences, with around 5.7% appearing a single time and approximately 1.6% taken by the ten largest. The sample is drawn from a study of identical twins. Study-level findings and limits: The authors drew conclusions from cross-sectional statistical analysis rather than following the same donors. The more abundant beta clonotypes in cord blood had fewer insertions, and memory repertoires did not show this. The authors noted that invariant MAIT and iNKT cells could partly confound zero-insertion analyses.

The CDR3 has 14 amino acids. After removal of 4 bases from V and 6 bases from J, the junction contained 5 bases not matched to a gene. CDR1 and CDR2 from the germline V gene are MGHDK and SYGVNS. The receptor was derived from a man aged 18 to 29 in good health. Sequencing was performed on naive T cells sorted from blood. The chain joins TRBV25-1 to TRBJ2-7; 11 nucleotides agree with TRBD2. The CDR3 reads CASSGLAGGSEQYF. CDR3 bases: TGTGCCAGCAGTGGCCTAGCGGGAGGTAGCGAGCAGTACTTC.